This T cell receptor (beta chain) is drawn from a study of cytomegalovirus exposure and HLA in healthy donors. Notes on the study in general: Sequencing probably produced one cluster of sequence variants that were highly shared. In a later analysis, V- and J-gene trimming of beta chains associated with a DCLRE1C missense variant, replicated independently. There were 150 to 200 TCR beta chains listed as cytomegalovirus-associated.

In the PCR, 60 Vbeta and 13 Jbeta primers were used. TCRdb's table, derived via immunoSEQ multiplex PCR, lists solely in-frame clones and lacks some. The sample table includes about 83,000 clones. The CDR3 covers 15 residues. V shed 6 bases, J shed 2 bases, and the junction held 6 bases outside the gene matches. Germline V CDR1 and CDR2: MNHNS, SASEGT. As for this clone: Its antigen is unknown.

The chain carries TRBV6-1 and TRBJ2-5, with 10 bases matching TRBD2. This clonotype was obtained from a young man in good health and CMV-seropositive. Input material: PBMCs. The CDR3 loop reads CASSAASGSQETQYF. The CDR3, as DNA: TGTGCCAGCAGCGCCGCTAGCGGGAGTCAAGAGACCCAGTACTTC.